This TCR beta chain emerged from a study of human T cells and chemical hapten exposure (dated by TCRdb to the early 2020s). Concerning the study at large: For sensitization, 2% DPC in acetone was applied to a 2 cm by 2 cm area of upper inner arm skin. Patients additionally received weekly therapeutic DPC doses to the scalp throughout the approximately 25-week study period. Patch testing was done on the upper back using Finn chambers containing 0.01% DPC, and results were scored after 6 days according to International Contact Dermatitis Research Group standards. Most of the patients in the cohort were female, and the cohort covered alopecia areata with under or over 50% scalp involvement, alopecia totalis and alopecia universalis. Libraries were pooled for sequencing, and per-sample TCR yields varied mainly because of small differences in library volumes within the pool. The study tracked peripheral blood TCR repertoire changes in vivo during primary and secondary sensitization to the hapten diphenylcyclopropenone (DPC) in alopecia patients. Blood samples were taken from patients before sensitization (week 0) and at 2, 6 and about 24 weeks after DPC sensitization. Twenty-nine alopecia patients provided blood for TCR sequencing at one to four time points (pre-sensitization, 2, 6 and 24 weeks).

Overall study results and their limits: Patch test score was positively correlated with the number of PT1 expanded TCRs, with significance at thresholds 8, 16 and 32 but not at 4. The number of TCRs above 1 in 1000 frequency did not change with DPC sensitization; there was no evidence of global repertoire structure alterations. Significantly more large CDR3 similarity clusters were formed by expanded TCRs than by pre-sensitization or healthy control sets, consistent with antigen-driven responses. Because all patients had alopecia, a presumed autoimmune disease, the immune response of the patients might differ from that of healthy individuals. After repeated subsampling, the strength of the expansion versus patch-test correlation and the threshold at which it became significant changed.

With regard to this clonotype: The antigen it binds to is not known. Base-call qualities are not available, and no considerably larger clone is one nucleotide away.

Reading from cysteine to phenylalanine, the CDR3 counts 15 amino acids. CDR3 DNA is the only sequence kept; it has 45 bases, read in frame from the first base. The trim is 5 bases for V and 3 bases for J, with a gap of 11 bases between the germline ends. CDR1 SGHTA and CDR2 FQGTGA were looked up in the germline V gene. The intended sense of this specimen's time point label: patch test 1, 2 weeks after DPC sensitization. In the paper's terms, the treatment or condition label means: therapeutic diphenylcyclopropenone sensitization with weekly scalp DPC. Blood at each patch-test visit was drawn before the patch test was applied. To be eligible, patients had to be aged 18 to 70, diagnosed with alopecia and judged suitable for DPC therapy, while pregnant patients were excluded. Total RNA was extracted from unfractionated whole blood collected in Tempus Blood RNA tubes. Library generation was performed with RACE. The listed sequencing device is NextSeq 500. During library preparation, unique molecular identifiers were attached to individual cDNA molecules so that TCRs could be counted in a quantitative, reproducible way. For every blood RNA sample, sequencing covered both the TCR alpha and TCR beta chains. On the authors' methods: Samples had a median of roughly 91,000 TCRs, with a range from roughly 23,224 to 750,000. V, J and CDR3 annotation of the TCR reads was performed with the Decombinator software suite. For the PS versus PT1 abundance plots, all samples were subsampled to the same number of TCRs (28,000). TCRs were defined as expanded if absent before sensitization and observed at least eight times at the 2-week time point. The public reads were reprocessed in TCRdb via fastp at Q25 and MiXCR, keeping in-frame beta chains. Records with the same CDR3 protein are collapsed into one entry carrying the most frequent genes and DNA. The V and J calls reflect TCRdb's pipeline rather than the authors' work. Here the sample has some 200,000 distinct CDR3 sequences; about a fifth occur a single time. The biggest ten clones account for over 6.5% of the sample.

The starting material was whole blood, obtained in connection with sensitization to the hapten diphenylcyclopropenone (DPC). The sequence joins TRBV7-3 to TRBJ2-6; the D region possibly corresponds to TRBD2 (6 bases align). This TCR was recovered from a woman between 50 and 59 years old with alopecia areata. Some clones in this sample may be carry-over from other donors' samples. This receptor carries the CDR3 CASSEQGGGANVLTF. The DNA sequence is TGTGCCAGCAGCGAGCAGGGAGGTGGGGCCAACGTCCTGACTTTC.